The clone carrying this T cell receptor beta chain was counted between two and nine times. The V and J ends lost 3 bases and 1 base respectively, with 7 bases between them. Germline values: CDR1 MDHEN, CDR2 SYDVKM. The CDR3 sequence is 14 residues long. Data came from immunoSEQ multiplex PCR; TCRdb stores just in-frame clones and leaves some out. The repertoire holds 350,000 to 450,000 clones, with 85% as singletons. Treatment defined: some 19 received Ad26.COV2.S at low or high dose, single or two shots; 5 received placebo; per-sample allocation not given. Samples were taken on day 63 after the first vaccine or placebo injection. The source of the sample is a study of Ad26.COV2.S vaccination and SARS-CoV-2 variants.

The source of this sequence is a person between 18 and 65 years old who received the Ad26.COV2.S COVID-19 vaccine or a placebo. The V call is TRBV28, the J call TRBJ1-5, with unresolved D. This sample comprised peripheral blood, obtained in a trial of Ad26.COV2.S vaccine versus placebo. The CDR3 sequence is CASSFGRSNQPQHF. As DNA, the CDR3 is TGTGCCAGCAGTTTCGGTAGAAGCAATCAGCCCCAGCATTTT.